These 30 T cell receptor beta chains came from one sample sequenced in a study of metastatic and nonmetastatic thyroid tumors. Each patient came to thyroid surgery without any prior treatment (of any kind). TCRdb re-called the PCR reads with MiXCR. This sample has about 12,000 clones, with roughly a quarter found just once. Sequencing input: blood. The source of these receptors is a male donor with papillary thyroid cancer or a benign thyroid nodule (not recorded which). Some clones in this sample may be carry-over from other donors' samples.

The chain carries TRBV6-1 and TRBJ2-2; weak D call: TRBD1 (7 bases). V lost 3 bases and J lost 3, with 14 bases in between. Germline V gives CDR1 MNHNS, CDR2 SASEGT. The CDR3 runs 16 residues. Here the CDR3 DNA reads TGTGCCAGCAGTGATACAGGGGCGGGACACACCGGGGAGCTGTTTTTT. It codes for CASSDTGAGHTGELFF.

The V gene is TRBV28, the J gene TRBJ2-1, with D possibly being TRBD2 (5 bases). The CDR3 has 13 residues. Trimming stripped 2 bases from V and 4 bases from J, with 6 bases between. CDR1 MDHEN and CDR2 SYDVKM come from the germline V gene. CDR3 sequence (DNA): TGTGCCAGCAGTTTAGAGGGTTACAATGAGCAGTTCTTC. Residues: CASSLEGYNEQFF. Complete variable domain (other parts from reference TRBV28 and TRBJ2-1): DVKVTQSSRYLVKRTGEKVFLECVQDMDHENMFWYRQDPGLGLRLIYFSYDVKMKEKGDIPEGYSVSREKKERFSLILESASTNQTSMYLCASSLEGYNEQFFGPGTRLTVL.

This clone has more than one count but fewer than ten. This rearrangement joins TRBV6-2 or TRBV6-3 to TRBJ2-7; the D is unclear. The V and J ends lost 5 bases and 0 bases respectively, with 8 bases between them. Germline V CDR1 and CDR2: MNHEY, SVGEGT. There are 13 residues in the CDR3. CDR3 nucleotide sequence: TGTGCCAGCAGTCCCTACCCCTCCTACGAGCAGTACTTC. This sequence encodes CASSPYPSYEQYF.

This clone appeared a few times. The chain recombines TRBV6-1 with TRBJ1-5; 10 bases are shared with TRBD1. Unmatched junction bases numbered 9, after V lost 5 bases and J lost 2 bases. The germline CDR1 and CDR2 sequences are MNHNS and SASEGT. This CDR3 region has 17 residues. CDR3 nucleotides: TGTGCCAGCAGTCCTACCCGGGGGACAGGGGGCAATCAGCCCCAGCATTTT. It encodes CASSPTRGTGGNQPQHF.

This clone appeared a few times. This chain joins TRBV12-3 or TRBV12-4 and TRBJ2-7; D uncertain. The V and J ends lost 7 bases and 2 bases respectively, with 18 bases between them. The CDR3 is 15 residues long. CDR3 in DNA: TGTGCCAGCATTCCTACCCGCCCTCTCCCCTACGAGCAGTACTTC. Protein product: CASIPTRPLPYEQYF.

This clone came up many times. The chain carries TRBV6-2 or TRBV6-3 and TRBJ2-7, with a possible D match to TRBD2 (6 bases). Germline-derived CDR1 and CDR2 are MNHEY and SVGEGT. With 7 bases removed from V and 0 bases from J, the gap between germline ends came to 16 bases. The CDR3 contains 15 residues. The CDR3 sequence: CASTLTSGSSYEQYF. CDR3 bases: TGTGCCAGCACCCTTACGTCCGGGAGCTCCTACGAGCAGTACTTC.

In its sample, this clone was seen a few times. The chain is built from TRBV6-2 or TRBV6-3 and TRBJ2-1; 7 nucleotides align to TRBD2. Unmatched junction bases numbered 8, after V lost 5 bases and J lost 4 bases. The CDR3 contains 15 residues. Germline CDR1 and CDR2: MNHEY and SVGEGT. CDR3 protein: CASSPRGEGYNEQFF. The CDR3 bases are TGTGCCAGCAGTCCTCGGGGGGAGGGGTACAATGAGCAGTTCTTC.

The chain couples TRBV20-1 to TRBJ2-1; D may be TRBD1 or TRBD2 (7 bases each). The CDR3 is made up of 13 amino acids. V lost 1 base and J lost 10, with 14 bases in between. Germline values: CDR1 DFQATT, CDR2 SNEGSKA (reference sequence). CDR3 in DNA: TGCAGTGCTAGAGCAGGGGGGGAAAGGGAGCAGTTCTTC. Translation: CSARAGGEREQFF.

By proportion, this clone is large. This chain uses TRBV28 with TRBJ2-1, with 7 bases lining up with TRBD2. The CDR3 is made up of 19 amino acids. The V segment lost 3 bases and the J segment 6 bases; nucleotides outside the gene matches: 20. The germline gives CDR1 MDHEN, CDR2 SYDVKM. The CDR3 bases are TGTGCCAGCAGTTTGGAGTTTGCGGGAGCTATAGTGGGGGGCAATGAGCAGTTCTTC. It codes for CASSLEFAGAIVGGNEQFF. The whole variable domain, filled in from reference TRBV28 and TRBJ2-1, reads DVKVTQSSRYLVKRTGEKVFLECVQDMDHENMFWYRQDPGLGLRLIYFSYDVKMKEKGDIPEGYSVSREKKERFSLILESASTNQTSMYLCASSLEFAGAIVGGNEQFFGPGTRLTVL.

This clone was seen a handful of times. The same CDR3 also results from other DNA sequences found in this sample. The rearrangement uses TRBV6-1 and TRBJ2-7; a possible D gene is TRBD1 (5 bases). This CDR3 spans 15 amino acids. Trimming shortened V by 4 bases and J by 3 bases, and 16 bases separated the two germline ends. The germline V gene has CDR1 MNHNS and CDR2 SASEGT. DNA of the CDR3: TGTGCCAGCAGTGCTACAGGAGACCCTTTCTACGAGCAGTACTTC. Translated: CASSATGDPFYEQYF.

V is TRBV6-1 and J is TRBJ2-7; D not resolved. Germline lookup yields CDR1 MNHNS and CDR2 SASEGT. This CDR3 has 14 residues. V gave up 4 bases and J gave up 3 bases, with 13 bases separating them. The CDR3 DNA is TGTGCCAGCAGTGCTGGGATAAAGGTCTACGAGCAGTACTTC. It translates to CASSAGIKVYEQYF.

This clone was seen a few times. This chain links TRBV20-1 with TRBJ2-1; TRBD1 might be the D (5 bases). The V gene lost 0 bases and the J gene lost 3 bases, with 15 bases spanning the gap. There are 16 residues in the CDR3. From germline, CDR1 is DFQATT and CDR2 SNEGSKA (reference sequence). DNA for the CDR3: TGCAGTGCTAGAGATCAGGGCGAATGGGGCTACAATGAGCAGTTCTTC. The encoded protein is CSARDQGEWGYNEQFF.

This clone was counted between two and nine times. This chain connects TRBV19 to TRBJ1-4; 7 bases match TRBD1. CDR1 is LNHDA and CDR2 is SQIVND in the germline V gene (reference sequence). V dropped 9 bases and J dropped 0; count of bases not matched to a gene: 7. The CDR3 has 15 amino acids. This CDR3 reads CASRTGDATNEKLFF. CDR3 sequence (DNA): TGTGCCAGCCGGACAGGAGATGCAACTAATGAAAAACTGTTTTTT.

This clone came up a few times. This chain uses TRBV19 with TRBJ2-7, with D possibly being TRBD1 or TRBD2 (6 bases each). The germline gives CDR1 LNHDA, CDR2 SQIVND (reference sequence). The CDR3 covers 15 residues. Deletions cut 6 bases from V and 0 bases from J, with 15 bases between. The CDR3 sequence is CASRPGAGSSYEQYF. Written as DNA, the CDR3 is TGTGCCAGTAGACCGGGGGCTGGAAGCTCCTACGAGCAGTACTTC.

This clone appeared a single time. A much larger clone differs from this one at a single base, so this may be a read error. The chain uses TRBV5-5 and TRBJ1-2; perhaps TRBD1 as D (6 bases). CDR1 is SGHKS, CDR2 YYEKEE, per germline (reference sequence). The CDR3 loop spans 15 amino acids. CDR3 residues: CASILARGANYGYTF. CDR3 nucleotide sequence: TGTGCCAGCATCTTGGCCAGGGGAGCTAACTATGGCTACACCTTC.

The rearrangement uses TRBV11-2 and TRBJ2-5; D remains ambiguous. This CDR3 region has 11 residues. Trimming removed 3 bases from V and 5 bases from J, with 4 bases in between. Per the germline V gene, CDR1 is SGHAT and CDR2 is FQNNGV. In DNA, the CDR3 is TGTGCCAGCAGCTTGAAGGAGACCCAGTACTTC. This codes for CASSLKETQYF. The variable domain in full, completed from reference TRBV11-2 and TRBJ2-5, reads EAGVAQSPRYKIIEKRQSVAFWCNPISGHATLYWYQQILGQGPKLLIQFQNNGVVDDSQLPKDRFSAERLKGVDSTLKIQPAKLEDSAVYLCASSLKETQYFGPGTRLLVL.

This clone was observed at least ten times. This sequence joins TRBV20-1 and TRBJ2-1; 9 bases agree with TRBD2. The V segment lost 0 bases and the J segment 14 bases; nucleotides outside the gene matches: 8. Germline CDR1 and CDR2: DFQATT and SNEGSKA (reference sequence). The CDR3 extends over 13 amino acids. Here the CDR3 DNA reads TGCAGTGCTAGAGATCTCTCTAGCGGGGAAAAGTTCTTC. Translation: CSARDLSSGEKFF.

The chain couples TRBV20-1 to TRBJ2-1; the D call may be TRBD1 or TRBD2 (5 bases each). V lost 3 bases and J 0 bases, leaving 9 bases between the germline ends. Germline V gene data show CDR1 as DFQATT and CDR2 as SNEGSKA (reference sequence). This CDR3 contains 14 residues. The CDR3 sequence is CSARWGNSYNEQFF. The DNA of the CDR3 is TGCAGTGCTAGGTGGGGGAACTCCTACAATGAGCAGTTCTTC.

J is TRBJ2-2 and V is TRBV24-1; 9 positions match TRBD2. The CDR3 contains 17 residues. Trimming at V came to 1 base and at J to 5 bases, leaving 7 bases not matched to a gene. Germline loops: CDR1 KGHDR, CDR2 SFDVKD. DNA for the CDR3: TGTGCCACCAGTGATTTTTCCCAGACTAGCGGAACCGGGGAGCTGTTTTTT. Encoded protein: CATSDFSQTSGTGELFF.

This clone ranks as medium-sized. The identical CDR3 is also encoded by other nucleotide sequences in the sample. The rearrangement links TRBV7-2 to TRBJ2-2, with 15 bases aligning to TRBD2. V shed 0 bases, J shed 3 bases, and the junction held 5 bases outside the gene matches. The CDR3 has 19 amino acids. CDR1 SGHTA and CDR2 FQGNSA come from the germline V gene. The CDR3 sequence: CASSLARTSGRGDTGELFF. In nucleotides, the CDR3 is TGTGCCAGCAGCTTAGCGAGGACTAGCGGGAGGGGCGACACCGGGGAGCTGTTTTTT.

This clone occurred a few times. The chain combines TRBV19 with TRBJ2-5, with 7 bases matching TRBD1. CDR1 is LNHDA, CDR2 SQIVND, per germline (reference sequence). The CDR3 has 15 amino acids. V dropped 5 bases and J dropped 1; count of bases not matched to a gene: 7. CDR3 sequence: CASSWRQGPQETQYF. The CDR3 nucleotides read TGTGCCAGTAGTTGGCGACAGGGCCCCCAAGAGACCCAGTACTTC.

This chain joins TRBV20-1 and TRBJ2-7; 8 positions agree with TRBD1. Trimming removed 0 bases from V and 2 bases from J; junction bases left unmatched: 12. This CDR3 has 17 amino acids. The germline V gene has CDR1 DFQATT and CDR2 SNEGSKA (reference sequence). For the CDR3, the DNA is TGCAGTGCTAGAGATCGCCGGGCCGGGACAGGAGCCTACGAGCAGTACTTC. Its translation is CSARDRRAGTGAYEQYF.

This clone was seen repeatedly, ten times or more. The genes are TRBV5-6 and TRBJ1-4, with D tentatively TRBD1 (5 bases). Germline CDR1 SGHDT, CDR2 YYEEEE. Trimming took off 2 bases at V and 6 bases at J, with 20 bases between the two ends. The CDR3 consists of 17 residues. CDR3 region: CASSFHGGAQDYEKLFF. The CDR3 DNA follows: TGTGCCAGCAGCTTTCATGGAGGGGCGCAAGATTATGAAAAACTGTTTTTT.

This clone was counted between two and nine times. The chain has TRBV7-8 and TRBJ2-1, with D possibly being TRBD1 (5 bases). The germline V and J ends were trimmed by 1 base and 9 bases, with 7 bases remaining between them. Germline V gene data show CDR1 as SGHVS and CDR2 as FQNEAQ. The CDR3 is 12 amino acids. This CDR3 is CASSLGRGEQFF. In DNA, the CDR3 is TGTGCCAGCAGCTTAGGAAGGGGTGAGCAGTTCTTC.

This clone has a handful of counts. The V and J genes are TRBV6-1 and TRBJ2-3; 10 bases fit TRBD1. Germline CDR1 reads MNHNS; CDR2 reads SASEGT. The CDR3 loop spans 16 amino acids. With 5 bases clipped from V and 0 bases from J, the junction kept 5 bases outside the gene matches. The CDR3 spells CASSRQGARSTDTQYF. CDR3 coding DNA: TGTGCCAGCAGTCGACAGGGGGCGAGAAGCACAGATACGCAGTATTTT.

The sample holds many counts of this clone. This CDR3 reads CASSRTPNEQFF. The CDR3 coding sequence is TGTGCCAGCAGCAGAACACCTAATGAGCAGTTCTTC. The V call is TRBV11-3, the J call TRBJ2-1; D gene uncertain. The V end was cut by 5 bases, the J end by 7 bases, with 9 bases between. CDR3 length equals 12 residues. Germline loops: CDR1 SGHNT, CDR2 YENEEA.

The table lists this clone with a few counts. The rearrangement links TRBV6-1 to TRBJ2-3, with a weak D call TRBD2 (5 bases). Germline V lookup: CDR1 MNHNS, CDR2 SASEGT. The CDR3 covers 12 residues. Between the trimmed V and J ends, which lost 4 bases and 8 bases, there was a span of 10 bases. CDR3 nucleotides: TGTGCCAGCAGTGTCCGGGATGGTACGCAGTATTTT. Translated, it gives CASSVRDGTQYF.

This clone was seen more than once but under ten times. V is TRBV6-4 and J is TRBJ2-1, with 7 nucleotides matching TRBD1. CDR1 is MRHNA, CDR2 SNTAGT, per germline. V shed 3 bases and J 7 bases; nucleotides not matched to a gene: 12. The CDR3 is 16 residues long. The CDR3 spells CASSEAGGSGPNEQFF. The CDR3 nucleotides are TGTGCCAGCAGTGAGGCAGGGGGTAGTGGGCCTAATGAGCAGTTCTTC.

On this clone itself: It may be a read error: a sequence one base away is much more abundant. The chain combines TRBV6-4 with TRBJ2-3, with 9 positions matching TRBD1. CDR1 MRHNA and CDR2 SNTAGT come from the germline V gene. There are 13 residues in the CDR3. The CDR3 DNA sequence: TGTGCCAGCGGACAGGGGCCCTCAGATACGCTGTATTTT. Encoded protein: CASGQGPSDTLYF.

In its sample, this clone was seen a few times. The genes are TRBV6-1 and TRBJ1-3, with TRBD1 matching 7 bases. CDR3 length equals 13 residues. Trimming cost V 6 bases and J 4 bases; bases outside gene matches: 3. CDR1 and CDR2 (germline): MNHNS, SASEGT. The CDR3 nucleotides are TGTGCCAGCAGCCGGGGACAGGGAAACACCATATATTTT. Encoded protein: CASSRGQGNTIYF.